This entry lists 23 T cell receptor beta chains sequenced from one sample in a study of OX40 agonist ivuxolimab in advanced cancers. Some clones are missing from TCRdb's copy, which holds only in-frame ones; the method was immunoSEQ multiplex PCR. The sample lists 71,000 or so clones, about 86% seen once, with 0.9% to 1.2% in the top ten. Sample: CD4+ or CD8+ T cells sorted from blood, taken in a trial of the OX40 agonist ivuxolimab. These TCRs come from an adult with an advanced solid tumor such as melanoma, head and neck, liver or kidney cancer.

The rearrangement uses TRBV28 and TRBJ1-5, with D possibly matching TRBD1 (6 bases). CDR3 length equals 15 residues. V was shortened by 4 bases and J by 3 bases, with 13 bases between the two germline ends. Germline V gene data show CDR1 as MDHEN and CDR2 as SYDVKM. This CDR3 is CASSYDRRVNQPQHF. CDR3 in DNA: TGTGCCAGCAGTTACGACAGGAGAGTCAATCAGCCCCAGCATTTT.

The V gene is TRBV21-1, the J gene TRBJ2-1; TRBD2, the D gene given by the table, was not confirmed from the DNA. TRBV21-1 is labeled a pseudogene. The CDR3 is made up of 15 amino acids. In DNA, the CDR3 is TGTGCCAGCAGCAAATTAGCGGGAGGGGTGAATGAGCAGTTCTTC. This gives the protein CASSKLAGGVNEQFF.

V usage is TRBV7-2 and J usage is TRBJ2-7; the D call may be TRBD1 or TRBD2 (5 bases each). The V end lost 3 bases, the J end lost 7 bases, and 19 bases lay between the germline ends. Germline V CDR1 and CDR2: SGHTA, FQGNSA. This CDR3 region has 15 residues. The CDR3 nucleotides are TGTGCCAGCAGCTTCCAGGGTACCCGGGGAGAGGAGCAGTACTTC. It translates to CASSFQGTRGEEQYF.

The chain is built from TRBV27 and TRBJ1-2, with TRBD1 matching over 10 bases. The length of the CDR3 is 14 residues. Germline V CDR1 and CDR2: MNHEY, SMNVEV (reference sequence). After removal of 6 bases from V and 2 bases from J, the junction contained 3 bases not matched to a gene. In DNA form, the CDR3 reads TGTGCCAGCAGGGGGACAGGGGCAAACTATGGCTACACCTTC. Its protein is CASRGTGANYGYTF.

This chain connects TRBV7-2 to TRBJ1-2, with D possibly being TRBD1 (5 bases). This CDR3 is built from 14 residues. The germline gives CDR1 SGHTA, CDR2 FQGNSA. The germline V and J ends were trimmed by 6 bases and 4 bases, with 15 bases remaining between them. In DNA form, the CDR3 reads TGTGCCAGCAGTCCCGGGACGGCTGGCTATGGCTACACCTTC. Its translation: CASSPGTAGYGYTF.

This clone was seen only a few times. CDR3 sequence (DNA): TGTGCCAGTAGTGACGACCGGGGACCGCAGACCCAGTACTTC. Encoded protein: CASSDDRGPQTQYF. The V call is TRBV19, the J call TRBJ2-5; D tentatively reads TRBD1 or TRBD2 (5 bases each). Germline V gives CDR1 LNHDA, CDR2 SQIVND (reference sequence). The germline V and J ends were trimmed by 5 bases and 6 bases, with 16 bases remaining between them. This CDR3 comprises 14 residues.

This clone was counted only a few times. V and J are TRBV11-2 and TRBJ2-7; D tentatively reads TRBD1 or TRBD2 (5 bases each). Trimming took 2 bases from V and 5 from J, leaving 22 bases between them. This CDR3 spans 17 amino acids. Per germline, CDR1 SGHAT and CDR2 FQNNGV. The CDR3: CASSLPHGTALRDEQYF. For the CDR3, the DNA is TGTGCCAGCAGCTTACCCCACGGGACGGCTCTCCGGGACGAGCAGTACTTC.

This chain uses TRBV6-4 with TRBJ1-1, with D unresolved. The CDR3 spans 11 residues. The germline V gene has CDR1 MRHNA and CDR2 SNTAGT. The V gene lost 5 bases and the J gene lost 11 bases, with 12 bases spanning the gap. The CDR3 nucleotides read TGTGCCAGCAGTATTTCGCCGCGGGCTTTCTTT. The encoded protein is CASSISPRAFF.

This chain uses TRBV27 with TRBJ1-1; D is unclear. Germline V gives CDR1 MNHEY, CDR2 SMNVEV (reference sequence). Trimming took off 0 bases at V and 5 bases at J, with 13 bases between the two ends. CDR3 length equals 15 residues. Here the CDR3 reads CASSLSRAAGTEAFF. CDR3 DNA sequence: TGTGCCAGCAGTTTATCGAGGGCCGCGGGGACTGAAGCTTTCTTT.

The chain couples TRBV9 to TRBJ2-1, with D perhaps TRBD2 (5 bases). This CDR3 comprises 14 residues. The germline CDR1 and CDR2 sequences are SGDLS and YYNGEE. V lost 3 bases, J lost 5 bases, and 12 bases lay in between. CDR3 DNA: TGTGCCAGCAGCGCGGGAACCTTCGACAATGAGCAGTTCTTC. It yields the protein CASSAGTFDNEQFF.

The rearrangement links TRBV7-9 to TRBJ1-1; perhaps TRBD1 as D (5 bases). Germline-derived CDR1 and CDR2 are SEHNR and FQNEAQ (reference sequence). This CDR3 region has 13 residues. V lost 6 bases and J 3 bases, leaving 11 bases between the germline ends. CDR3 nucleotide sequence: TGTGCCAGCAGATCGACAGTCTACACTGAAGCTTTCTTT. Protein: CASRSTVYTEAFF.

This clone was picked up one time. The chain joins TRBV18 to TRBJ1-1; D ambiguous. There are 15 residues in the CDR3. Trimming took off 1 base at V and 0 bases at J, with 9 bases between the two ends. In germline, CDR1 is KGHSH, CDR2 LQKENI. The CDR3 DNA reads TGTGCCAGCTCACCACGAGAACAAATGAACACTGAAGCTTTCTTT. Its protein is CASSPREQMNTEAFF.

The chain carries TRBV6-1 and TRBJ2-6; D tentatively fits TRBD1 or TRBD2 (6 bases each). This CDR3 spans 17 amino acids. V dropped 1 base and J dropped 2 bases, with 12 bases sitting between them. The germline CDR1 and CDR2 sequences are MNHNS and SASEGT. The chain's CDR3 is CASSEERGVAGANVLTF. The CDR3 bases are TGTGCCAGCAGTGAAGAAAGGGGGGTAGCTGGGGCCAACGTCCTGACTTTC.

The gene calls are TRBV7-3 and TRBJ2-7; 7 nucleotides line up with TRBD2. The germline gives CDR1 SGHTA, CDR2 FQGTGA. The CDR3 covers 14 residues. The V segment lost 3 bases and the J segment 2 bases; nucleotides outside the gene matches: 4. The CDR3 bases are TGTGCCAGCAGCTTCGCCGGGGGGACCTACGAGCAGTACTTC. Translating gives CASSFAGGTYEQYF. Drawing the rest from reference TRBV7-3 and TRBJ2-7, the complete variable domain is GAGVSQTPSNKVTEKGKYVELRCDPISGHTALYWYRQSLGQGPEFLIYFQGTGAADDSGLPNDRFFAVRPEGSVSTLKIQRTERGDSAVYLCASSFAGGTYEQYFGPGTRLTVT.

The chain couples TRBV5-1 to TRBJ2-1, with D hard to call. The germline gives CDR1 SGHRS, CDR2 YFSETQ. This CDR3 spans 14 amino acids. Deletions cut 0 bases from V and 7 bases from J, with 11 bases between. The CDR3 protein is CASSLASQGNEQFF. The DNA of the CDR3 is TGCGCCAGCAGCTTGGCGTCTCAAGGAAATGAGCAGTTCTTC.

The chain couples TRBV27 to TRBJ2-1; 15 nucleotides line up with TRBD2. The CDR3 runs 20 residues. Per the germline V gene, CDR1 is MNHEY and CDR2 is SMNVEV (reference sequence). With 7 bases clipped from V and 1 base from J, the junction kept 14 bases outside the gene matches. Here the CDR3 reads CASTRLARTSGRESYNEQFF. Written as DNA, the CDR3 is TGTGCCAGCACCCGCCTGGCGAGGACTAGCGGGAGGGAGTCCTACAATGAGCAGTTCTTC.

The CDR3 loop is CASSGAPRGRASNQPQHF. DNA for the CDR3: TGTGCCAGCAGTGGAGCTCCCAGGGGAAGGGCCAGCAATCAGCCCCAGCATTTT. The chain joins TRBV6-1 to TRBJ1-5, with D maybe TRBD1 (6 bases). Germline-derived CDR1 and CDR2 are MNHNS and SASEGT. The CDR3 covers 18 residues. The V end lost 4 bases, the J end lost 1 base, and 20 bases lay between the germline ends.

The CDR3 DNA reads as TGTGCCAGCAGCTTGGATGGAGGGAAGGGGCAGCCCCAGCATTTT. Encoded protein: CASSLDGGKGQPQHF. The chain recombines TRBV5-4 with TRBJ1-5; the D gene is possibly TRBD1 (5 bases). The CDR3 extends over 15 amino acids. Trimming cost V 0 bases and J 7 bases, with 14 bases left between them. Germline V gene sequence: CDR1 SGHNT, CDR2 YYREEE (reference sequence).

The V and J genes are TRBV7-3 and TRBJ1-4; D is uncertain. CDR1 is SGHTA, CDR2 FQGTGA, per germline. This CDR3 is built from 16 residues. The V end was cut by 5 bases, the J end by 0 bases, with 13 bases between. In nucleotides, the CDR3 is TGTGCCAGCAGCCCACCTGCTAGTGCAACTAATGAAAAACTGTTTTTT. It codes for CASSPPASATNEKLFF.

This chain joins TRBV9 and TRBJ1-2; TRBD1 might be the D (5 bases). CDR3 size: 12 residues. Trimming shortened V by 4 bases and J by 7 bases, and 11 bases separated the two germline ends. Germline CDR1 is SGDLS and CDR2 is YYNGEE. CDR3 bases: TGTGCCAGCAGCACCGGGGGGGGTGGCTACACCTTC. Translation gives CASSTGGGGYTF.

The V gene is TRBV7-2, the J gene TRBJ2-7, with D uncertain. CDR3 length: 12 amino acids. Trimming left V 5 bases short and J 2 bases short, with 7 bases between. Germline V gene lookup returns CDR1 SGHTA and CDR2 FQGNSA. The CDR3 here is CASSPLTYEQYF. CDR3 sequence (DNA): TGTGCCAGCAGCCCCCTCACCTACGAGCAGTACTTC. Based on the CDR3 plus reference TRBV7-2 and TRBJ2-7, the full variable domain is GAGVSQSPSNKVTEKGKDVELRCDPISGHTALYWYRQSLGQGLEFLIYFQGNSAPDKSGLPSDRFSAERTGGSVSTLTIQRTQQEDSAVYLCASSPLTYEQYFGPGTRLTVT.

The CDR3 is CATRTAGLRQYF. DNA of the CDR3: TGTGCCACTCGGACAGCCGGGCTTAGGCAGTATTTT. The rearrangement joins TRBV7-2 to TRBJ2-3, with D possibly matching TRBD1 (6 bases). Germline CDR1 and CDR2: SGHTA and FQGNSA. V lost 10 bases to trimming and J lost 11 bases, with 19 bases between them. The CDR3 has 12 residues.

This clone occurred once. The chain uses TRBV10-3 and TRBJ1-1; D call uncertain. Trimming took 11 bases from V and 5 from J, leaving 18 bases between them. Germline-derived CDR1 and CDR2 are ENHRY and SYGVKD. The length of the CDR3 is 13 residues. In DNA, the CDR3 is TGTGCCGTTAGTGCTCAAATAAGAACTGAAGCTTTCTTT. Its translation: CAVSAQIRTEAFF.